Following are 18 T cell receptor beta chains from one sample sequenced in a study of blood T cell repertoires in COVID-19. Produced via immunoSEQ multiplex PCR; TCRdb's table is partial and in-frame only. The sample includes 150,000 to 200,000 clones, less than 90% of them seen just once. The sequencing sample was made of peripheral blood. The receptors shown here come from a woman in her 70s with COVID-19, enrolled during active disease.

This clone was detected ten times or more. The chain couples TRBV6-1 to TRBJ1-5; D not resolved. Trimming left V 2 bases short and J 3 bases short, with 11 bases between. The CDR3 is 15 residues long. Looked up from germline, CDR1 is MNHNS and CDR2 is SASEGT. For the CDR3, the DNA is TGTGCCAGCAGTGAACAAGGGAGGACCAATCAGCCCCAGCATTTT. Residues: CASSEQGRTNQPQHF.

This chain joins TRBV5-5 and TRBJ1-4; 8 bases match TRBD1. Germline V CDR1 and CDR2: SGHKS, YYEKEE (reference sequence). The CDR3 spans 18 residues. The V segment lost 7 bases and the J segment 2 bases; nucleotides outside the gene matches: 16. CDR3 amino acids: CASSPGGAKSNTNEKLFF. For the CDR3, the DNA is TGTGCCAGCTCCCCAGGGGGCGCGAAGTCCAATACTAATGAAAAACTGTTTTTT. Drawing the rest from reference TRBV5-5 and TRBJ1-4, the complete variable domain is DAGVTQSPTHLIKTRGQQVTLRCSPISGHKSVSWYQQVLGQGPQFIFQYYEKEERGRGNFPDRFSARQFPNYSSELNVNALLLGDSALYLCASSPGGAKSNTNEKLFFGSGTQLSVL.

There are a few counts of this clone. Other DNA sequences in this specimen translate into the identical CDR3. The chain is built from TRBV12-3 or TRBV12-4 and TRBJ1-5, with D maybe TRBD1 (6 bases). The CDR3 length is 13 residues. V lost 5 bases and J lost 1, with 6 bases in between. Here the CDR3 reads CASSQGSNQPQHF. The CDR3 DNA follows: TGTGCCAGCAGTCAGGGGAGCAATCAGCCCCAGCATTTT.

The V and J genes are TRBV18 and TRBJ1-1, with a tentative D call TRBD1 (6 bases). Per the germline V gene, CDR1 is KGHSH and CDR2 is LQKENI. Deletions cut 5 bases from V and 3 bases from J, with 10 bases between. The length of the CDR3 is 13 residues. The CDR3: CASSIRTDTEAFF. CDR3 coding DNA: TGTGCCAGCTCAATTCGGACAGACACTGAAGCTTTCTTT.

The chain joins TRBV9 to TRBJ2-3, with D hard to call. Germline V gives CDR1 SGDLS, CDR2 YYNGEE. CDR3 length: 14 amino acids. V was pared by 0 bases and J by 2 bases, with 7 bases between. CDR3 nucleotides: TGTGCCAGCAGCGTAGATGGGCTCACAGATACGCAGTATTTT. As protein: CASSVDGLTDTQYF.

The rearrangement joins TRBV6-2 or TRBV6-3 to TRBJ1-4, with TRBD1 identical over 7 bases. V lost 6 bases to trimming and J lost 4 bases; unmatched junction nucleotides: 8. The CDR3 sequence is 15 residues long. Germline assignment: CDR1 MNHEY and CDR2 SVGEGT. The CDR3 loop reads CASSTTGTVNEKLFF. Here the CDR3 DNA reads TGTGCCAGCAGCACCACCGGGACAGTTAATGAAAAACTGTTTTTT.

The chain uses TRBV28 and TRBJ1-3, with D unresolved. Germline V gene sequence: CDR1 MDHEN, CDR2 SYDVKM. Deletions cut 10 bases from V and 0 bases from J, with 13 bases between. The CDR3 contains 14 residues. The CDR3 loop is CAILDSNSGNTIYF. The CDR3 DNA sequence: TGTGCCATTTTGGACTCCAACTCTGGAAACACCATATATTTT.

The V and J genes are TRBV28 and TRBJ1-1, with 9 bases that match TRBD1. Trimming at V came to 1 base and at J to 5 bases, leaving 17 bases not matched to a gene. The CDR3 is 19 residues long. Germline-derived CDR1 and CDR2 are MDHEN and SYDVKM. CDR3: CASSLSRFGGQGRSTEAFF. In nucleotides, the CDR3 is TGTGCCAGCAGTTTATCCCGATTTGGCGGACAGGGGAGAAGTACTGAAGCTTTCTTT.

J is TRBJ1-4 and V is TRBV7-2; 9 nucleotides align to TRBD1. This CDR3 is 14 amino acids long. The germline V gene has CDR1 SGHTA and CDR2 FQGNSA. V gave up 5 bases and J gave up 7 bases; unmatched junction bases: 5. The CDR3 DNA reads as TGTGCCAGCAGCCTTGGACAGGGGAGTGAAAAACTGTTTTTT. This encodes CASSLGQGSEKLFF.

The chain is built from TRBV27 and TRBJ2-7, with 7 bases matching TRBD1. The germline CDR1 and CDR2 sequences are MNHEY and SMNVEV (reference sequence). Trimming took 4 bases from V and 3 from J; bases not matched to a gene: 9. The CDR3 extends over 15 amino acids. In nucleotides, the CDR3 is TGTGCCAGCAGTTCCCCCACAGGGGCCAACTACGAGCAGTACTTC. Its translation: CASSSPTGANYEQYF.

The rearrangement links TRBV7-2 to TRBJ2-7; TRBD2 agrees at 11 bases. This CDR3 is built from 14 residues. Trimming removed 3 bases from V and 7 bases from J; junction bases left unmatched: 5. The V gene's germline CDR1 is SGHTA and CDR2 FQGNSA. The CDR3 protein is CASSFSGRAGEQYF. Written as DNA, the CDR3 is TGTGCCAGCAGCTTTAGCGGGAGGGCGGGGGAGCAGTACTTC.

The table lists this clone with a few counts. The chain joins TRBV5-4 to TRBJ2-2; D call uncertain. The CDR3 covers 16 residues. V lost 0 bases and J 9 bases, leaving 18 bases between the germline ends. The germline CDR1 and CDR2 sequences are SGHNT and YYREEE (reference sequence). Here the CDR3 DNA reads TGTGCCAGCAGCTTGGGCACAGACGTTGGTTGGCGGGAGCTGTTTTTT. As protein: CASSLGTDVGWRELFF. Filled out from reference TRBV5-4 and TRBJ2-2, the complete variable domain reads ETGVTQSPTHLIKTRGQQVTLRCSSQSGHNTVSWYQQALGQGPQFIFQYYREEENGRGNFPPRFSGLQFPNYSSELNVNALELDDSALYLCASSLGTDVGWRELFFGEGSRLTVL.

The chain uses TRBV4-1 and TRBJ1-2, with 10 bases aligning to TRBD1. J was trimmed by 4 bases and V by 3 bases; bases with no gene match: 2. The germline gives CDR1 MGHRA, CDR2 YSYEKL. This CDR3 spans 14 amino acids. The CDR3 sequence is CASSQTGGVYGYTF. The CDR3 DNA is TGCGCCAGCAGCCAGACAGGGGGCGTCTATGGCTACACCTTC.

V gene TRBV19 combines with J gene TRBJ2-2; 11 positions match TRBD2. V was pared by 6 bases and J by 5 bases, with 8 bases of the junction left unmatched. Per the germline V gene, CDR1 is LNHDA and CDR2 is SQIVND (reference sequence). This CDR3 spans 16 amino acids. CDR3 sequence reads: CASRTSGSRMTGELFF. DNA for the CDR3: TGTGCCAGTAGAACTAGCGGGAGTAGAATGACCGGGGAGCTGTTTTTT. Together with reference TRBV19 and TRBJ2-2, the CDR3 gives the full variable domain: DGGITQSPKYLFRKEGQNVTLSCEQNLNHDAMYWYRQDPGQGLRLIYYSQIVNDFQKGDIAEGYSVSREKKESFPLTVTSAQKNPTAFYLCASRTSGSRMTGELFFGEGSRLTVL.

The genes are TRBV7-2 and TRBJ2-7; TRBD1 might be the D (6 bases). Germline V lookup: CDR1 SGHTA, CDR2 FQGNSA. This CDR3 is 15 amino acids long. With 4 bases removed from V and 1 base from J, the gap between germline ends came to 14 bases. The CDR3: CASSSGQPGSYEQYF. The CDR3, as DNA: TGTGCCAGCAGCTCGGGACAACCGGGGTCCTACGAGCAGTACTTC.

The chain recombines TRBV7-2 with TRBJ2-3; the D is unclear. Looked up from germline, CDR1 is SGHTA and CDR2 is FQGNSA. The CDR3 contains 16 residues. Trimming took 2 bases from V and 2 from J, leaving 14 bases between them. The CDR3 coding sequence is TGTGCCAGCAGCTTATCTTATAGTCCCACCACAGATACGCAGTATTTT. It codes for CASSLSYSPTTDTQYF. Using reference TRBV7-2 and TRBJ2-3 for the parts outside the CDR3, the full variable domain is GAGVSQSPSNKVTEKGKDVELRCDPISGHTALYWYRQSLGQGLEFLIYFQGNSAPDKSGLPSDRFSAERTGGSVSTLTIQRTQQEDSAVYLCASSLSYSPTTDTQYFGPGTRLTVL.

The V call is TRBV6-2 or TRBV6-3, the J call TRBJ1-6; 9 bases fit TRBD1. This CDR3 comprises 14 residues. Germline lookup yields CDR1 MNHEY and CDR2 SVGEGT. V dropped 6 bases and J dropped 8; count of bases not matched to a gene: 5. The CDR3 nucleotides read TGTGCCAGCAGCCGACGACAGGGGGATTCACCCCTCCACTTT. It specifies CASSRRQGDSPLHF.

The rearrangement uses TRBV13 and TRBJ2-7, with TRBD1 matching over 7 bases. The germline gives CDR1 PRHDT, CDR2 FYEKMQ (reference sequence). There are 15 residues in the CDR3. Losses at the gene ends were 2 bases for V and 1 base for J; bases not matched to a gene: 5. The CDR3 coding sequence is TGTGCCAGCAGCTTATCTGGGACAGCATCCTACGAGCAGTACTTC. This translates into CASSLSGTASYEQYF.